The rows below give T cell receptor beta chains drawn from one sample of a study of T cells after yellow fever vaccination. TCRdb reprocessed the 5' RACE reads with MiXCR, giving one entry per CDR3 protein. Here the sample spans a few hundred thousand distinct CDR3 sequences, around 17% being singletons. The sample consisted of PBMCs, taken around 5 days after the first yellow fever vaccination. The receptors here all came from a man in his late teens or twenties who received the YFV17D yellow fever vaccine. Each CDR3 is given with its conserved first and last residue. The D gene is left open where the match is weak. Clone sizes are given selectively: once, few, many, or a class where the clone is expanded.

CASSPLTGGGNEQFF	TGTGCCAGCAGCCCGTTGACGGGGGGGGGGAATGAGCAGTTCTTC	TRBV14	TRBJ2-1	TRBD2	-
CASSRGEGRYSPLHF	TGTGCCAGCAGCCGGGGGGAGGGGAGGTATTCACCCCTCCACTTT	TRBV7-9	TRBJ1-6	-	-
CASSFYGNTGELFF	TGTGCCAGCAGCTTTTACGGGAACACCGGGGAGCTGTTTTTT	TRBV7-3	TRBJ2-2	-	-
CASSLVGTGLQETQYF	TGTGCCAGCAGCTTAGTAGGGACAGGGTTACAAGAGACCCAGTACTTC	TRBV7-2	TRBJ2-5	TRBD1	-
CASSLEDRGPYEQYF	TGTGCCAGCAGCTTAGAGGACAGGGGTCCCTACGAGCAGTACTTC	TRBV7-9	TRBJ2-7	TRBD1	few
CASSLRPVGSTFPYEQYF	TGCGCCAGCAGCCTAAGACCGGTAGGGAGCACCTTTCCCTACGAGCAGTACTTC	TRBV4-1	TRBJ2-7	-	-
CSAERGSSEQFF	TGCAGCGCCGAGCGGGGGTCGAGTGAGCAGTTCTTC	TRBV29-1	TRBJ2-1	TRBD2	-
CASSLGATEAFF	TGTGCCAGCAGCCTGGGGGCCACTGAAGCTTTCTTT	TRBV7-8	TRBJ1-1	-	many
CASSYSTQGTGELFF	TGTGCCAGCAGTTACTCGACTCAGGGCACTGGGGAGCTGTTTTTT	TRBV6-5	TRBJ2-2	-	few
CASSSRTAAGIMNTEAFF	TGTGCCAGCAGCTCAAGGACCGCGGCAGGGATAATGAACACTGAAGCTTTCTTT	TRBV11-2	TRBJ1-1	-	few
CASRPTASNEQFF	TGTGCCAGCAGACCCACTGCTAGCAATGAGCAGTTCTTC	TRBV6-2/TRBV6-3	TRBJ2-1	-	few
CASSPRGLSCTGELFF	TGCGCCAGCAGTCCCCGGGGCCTAAGTTGCACCGGGGAGCTGTTTTTT	TRBV23-1	TRBJ2-2	-	-
CASSPSTAGGLEQYF	TGTGCCAGCAGCCCCTCCACGGCGGGGGGGCTCGAGCAGTACTTC	TRBV13	TRBJ2-7	TRBD2	-
CASSQDGPNSPLHF	TGCGCCAGCAGCCAAGATGGGCCTAATTCACCCCTCCACTTT	TRBV4-3	TRBJ1-6	-	few
CASSPLGGGQPQHF	TGTGCCAGCAGCCCCCTTGGGGGAGGCCAGCCCCAGCATTTT	TRBV7-9	TRBJ1-5	-	-
CASRDDSFTEAFF	TGTGCCAGCAGGGATGACAGTTTCACTGAAGCTTTCTTT	TRBV2	TRBJ1-1	-	-
CASSQDLWRNLNTEAFF	TGCGCCAGCAGCCAAGATTTGTGGAGAAACTTGAACACTGAAGCTTTCTTT	TRBV4-3	TRBJ1-1	-	many
CASSDQTGGGTQYF	TGTGCCAGCAGTGACCAGACTGGGGGGGGGACCCAGTACTTC	TRBV6-1	TRBJ2-5	TRBD2	many
CASSSTRQTRYGYAF	TGTGCCAGCAGTTCCACCCGACAGACCCGTTATGGCTACGCCTTC	TRBV11-2	TRBJ1-2	-	-
CSATIPSTDTQYF	TGCAGTGCGACGATACCTAGCACAGATACGCAGTATTTT	TRBV20-1	TRBJ2-3	-	few
CASRVGGPTYEQYF	TGCGCCAGCAGAGTCGGGGGCCCGACCTACGAGCAGTACTTC	TRBV10-2	TRBJ2-7	-	few
CASGGGTGDTQYF	TGTGCCAGCGGAGGGGGCACAGGAGATACGCAGTATTTT	TRBV5-5	TRBJ2-3	-	few
CATSTGHGNEKLFF	TGTGCCACCTCGACAGGGCACGGTAATGAAAAACTGTTTTTT	TRBV9	TRBJ1-4	TRBD1	few
CASSLLSLGGAADTQYF	TGCGCCAGCAGCTTACTTTCGTTGGGGGGCGCAGCAGATACGCAGTATTTT	TRBV5-1	TRBJ2-3	-	-
CATLERAGSNQPQHF	TGTGCCACACTCGAACGGGCGGGTAGCAATCAGCCCCAGCATTTT	TRBV6-1	TRBJ1-5	-	-
CSARGGITGELFF	TGCAGTGCTAGAGGGGGGATCACCGGGGAGCTGTTTTTT	TRBV20-1	TRBJ2-2	-	-
CASSKRRVTGLQGSADTQYF	TGTGCCAGCAGCAAAAGACGTGTCACGGGTTTACAGGGGAGCGCAGATACGCAGTATTTT	TRBV7-8	TRBJ2-3	TRBD1	-
CAISDGQGKNEQFF	TGTGCCATCAGTGATGGACAGGGGAAGAATGAGCAGTTCTTC	TRBV10-3	TRBJ2-1	TRBD1	-
CSVEDLGENSYEQYF	TGCAGCGTTGAAGACCTGGGAGAGAACTCCTACGAGCAGTACTTC	TRBV29-1	TRBJ2-7	-	-
CASREFAGTGVNYGYTF	TGCGCCAGCAGGGAATTCGCCGGGACAGGGGTTAACTATGGCTACACCTTC	TRBV5-1	TRBJ1-2	TRBD1	few
CSARRQSGYSPLHF	TGCAGTGCTAGAAGACAGTCTGGCTATTCACCCCTCCACTTT	TRBV20-1	TRBJ1-6	-	-
CASSQVEGSNTEAFF	TGCGCCAGCAGCCAAGTGGAGGGGTCAAACACTGAAGCTTTCTTT	TRBV4-1	TRBJ1-1	-	-
CSVVGSRQGLNTEAFF	TGCAGCGTTGTAGGAAGCCGACAGGGGCTGAACACTGAAGCTTTCTTT	TRBV29-1	TRBJ1-1	TRBD1	-
CASSPGRGETYEQYF	TGCGCCAGCAGCCCGGGACGGGGGGAAACCTACGAGCAGTACTTC	TRBV23-1	TRBJ2-7	TRBD2	-
CASSPLIRGNTDTQYF	TGTGCCAGCTCACCACTTATCAGGGGGAACACAGATACGCAGTATTTT	TRBV18	TRBJ2-3	TRBD1	-
CASSLNPGLDGELFF	TGTGCCAGCAGCCTAAACCCCGGCTTGGACGGGGAGCTGTTTTTT	TRBV14	TRBJ2-2	-	few
CASRGLGGRYGYTF	TGTGCCAGCAGAGGTTTGGGGGGGCGTTATGGCTACACCTTC	TRBV6-1	TRBJ1-2	-	few
CASSRLAGTGSSYNEQFF	TGTGCCAGCAGCCGACTAGCGGGGACTGGTAGCTCCTACAATGAGCAGTTCTTC	TRBV27	TRBJ2-1	TRBD2	-
CASSLEGILETQYF	TGTGCCAGCAGTTTAGAGGGGATCCTGGAGACCCAGTACTTC	TRBV12-3/TRBV12-4	TRBJ2-5	-	few
CASSFEGSGNTIYF	TGTGCCAGCAGCTTTGAAGGGTCTGGAAACACCATATATTTT	TRBV7-6	TRBJ1-3	-	-
CASSRVWGVRGTQYF	TGCGCCAGCAGCCGAGTCTGGGGGGTTCGAGGGACCCAGTACTTC	TRBV4-1	TRBJ2-5	-	many
CASSLEQRGGGDEQFF	TGCGCCAGCAGCTTGGAACAAAGGGGGGGGGGCGATGAGCAGTTCTTC	TRBV5-1	TRBJ2-1	-	many
CASSVIAGGNQETQYF	TGTGCCAGCAGTGTGATAGCGGGGGGCAACCAAGAGACCCAGTACTTC	TRBV12-3/TRBV12-4	TRBJ2-5	TRBD2	-
CASRKPSNTGELFF	TGTGCCAGCAGGAAACCCTCGAACACCGGGGAGCTGTTTTTT	TRBV3-1	TRBJ2-2	-	-
CASSPPGGGYNSPLHF	TGTGCCAGCAGTCCTCCCGGAGGGGGCTATAATTCACCCCTCCACTTT	TRBV7-8	TRBJ1-6	-	few
CASSYVGTQYF	TGTGCCAGCAGTTACGTTGGTACGCAGTATTTT	TRBV6-2/TRBV6-3	TRBJ2-3	-	-
CATRTEYEQYF	TGTGCCACCCGGACAGAATACGAGCAGTACTTC	TRBV10-3	TRBJ2-7	-	few
CASSLKAGYGYTF	TGTGCCAGCAGCTTAAAAGCCGGCTATGGCTACACCTTC	TRBV7-3	TRBJ1-2	-	-
CASKRAQRPRRETQYF	TGCGCCAGCAAACGGGCCCAACGCCCCAGACGAGAGACCCAGTACTTC	TRBV23-1	TRBJ2-5	-	many
CASSQSPLKPGNEQFF	TGTGCCAGCAGCCAATCCCCCCTAAAACCCGGGAATGAGCAGTTCTTC	TRBV3-1	TRBJ2-1	-	few
CAIASGGDTDTQYF	TGTGCCATAGCAAGCGGGGGGGACACAGATACGCAGTATTTT	TRBV10-3	TRBJ2-3	TRBD2	few
CAISESGVNSNQPQHF	TGTGCCATCAGTGAGTCGGGAGTGAATAGCAATCAGCCCCAGCATTTT	TRBV10-3	TRBJ1-5	-	few
CASMYRTNTEAFF	TGCGCCAGCATGTACAGGACGAACACTGAAGCTTTCTTT	TRBV5-1	TRBJ1-1	-	-
CATCRHFSGANVLTF	TGTGCCACTTGCAGACACTTCTCTGGGGCCAACGTCCTGACTTTC	TRBV6-1	TRBJ2-6	-	many
CSARDLRGIAGSSYNEQFF	TGCAGTGCTAGAGATCTCAGGGGTATAGCGGGTAGCTCCTACAATGAGCAGTTCTTC	TRBV20-1	TRBJ2-1	-	few
CASSLQVRGEDTQYF	TGTGCCAGCAGCTTGCAGGTCAGAGGAGAAGATACGCAGTATTTT	TRBV5-6	TRBJ2-3	-	-
CASSPIIPSGNTIYF	TGTGCCAGCAGCCCTATAATACCCTCTGGAAACACCATATATTTT	TRBV7-9	TRBJ1-3	-	-
CASADSSYEQYF	TGTGCCAGCGCGGACAGCTCCTACGAGCAGTACTTC	TRBV27	TRBJ2-7	-	-
CASSHSVGFEAFF	TGTGCCAGCAGTCACTCGGTGGGTTTCGAGGCTTTCTTT	TRBV7-3	TRBJ1-1	-	few